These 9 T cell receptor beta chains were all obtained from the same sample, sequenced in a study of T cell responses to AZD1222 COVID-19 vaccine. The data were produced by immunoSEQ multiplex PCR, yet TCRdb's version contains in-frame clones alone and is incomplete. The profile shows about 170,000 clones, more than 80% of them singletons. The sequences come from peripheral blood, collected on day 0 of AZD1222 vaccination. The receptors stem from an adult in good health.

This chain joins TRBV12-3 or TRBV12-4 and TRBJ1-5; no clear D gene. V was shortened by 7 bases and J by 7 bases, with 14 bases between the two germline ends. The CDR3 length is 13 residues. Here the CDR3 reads CASTRALGQPQHF. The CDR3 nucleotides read TGTGCCAGCACCCGAGCTCTTGGGCAGCCCCAGCATTTT.

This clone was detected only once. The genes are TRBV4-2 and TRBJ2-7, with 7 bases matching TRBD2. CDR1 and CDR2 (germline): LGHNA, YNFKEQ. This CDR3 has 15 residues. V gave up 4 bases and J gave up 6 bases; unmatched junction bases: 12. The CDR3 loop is CASSPLLAAISEQYF. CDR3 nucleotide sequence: TGTGCCAGCAGCCCTTTGCTAGCGGCAATCAGCGAGCAGTACTTC.

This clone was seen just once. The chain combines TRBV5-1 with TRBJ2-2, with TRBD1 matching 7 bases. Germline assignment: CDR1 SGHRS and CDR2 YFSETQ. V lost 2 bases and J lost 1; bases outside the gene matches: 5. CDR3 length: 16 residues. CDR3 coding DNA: TGCGCCAGCAGCTTAGGGACAGTGTGGAACACCGGGGAGCTGTTTTTT. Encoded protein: CASSLGTVWNTGELFF.

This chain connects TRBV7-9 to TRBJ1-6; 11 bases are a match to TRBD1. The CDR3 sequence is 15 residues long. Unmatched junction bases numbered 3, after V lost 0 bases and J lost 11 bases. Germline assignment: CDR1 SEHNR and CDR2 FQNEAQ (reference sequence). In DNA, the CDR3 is TGTGCCAGCAGCTTAGCCTGGGACAGGGGGACACCCCTCCACTTT. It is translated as CASSLAWDRGTPLHF.

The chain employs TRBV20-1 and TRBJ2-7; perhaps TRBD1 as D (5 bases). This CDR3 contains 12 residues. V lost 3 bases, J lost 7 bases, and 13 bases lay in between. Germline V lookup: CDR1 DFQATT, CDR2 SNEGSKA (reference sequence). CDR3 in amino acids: CSASRGFEEQYV. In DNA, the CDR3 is TGCAGTGCTAGTAGGGGCTTTGAGGAGCAGTACGTC.

The CDR3 sequence: CATSRAEERPFF. The DNA for the CDR3 is TGTGCCACCAGCAGAGCTGAGGAAAGACCATTTTTT. The V call is TRBV15, the J call TRBJ1-4; D not certain. Per germline, CDR1 LNHNV and CDR2 YYDKDF (reference sequence). CDR3 length: 12 amino acids. Trimming removed 1 base from V and 17 bases from J, with 14 bases in between.

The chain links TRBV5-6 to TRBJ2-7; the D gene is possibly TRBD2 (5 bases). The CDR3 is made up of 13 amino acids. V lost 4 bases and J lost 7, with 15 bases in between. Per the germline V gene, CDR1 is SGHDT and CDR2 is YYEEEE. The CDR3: CASSGPGAGEQYV. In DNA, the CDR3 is TGTGCCAGCAGCGGGCCGGGTGCGGGTGAGCAGTACGTC.

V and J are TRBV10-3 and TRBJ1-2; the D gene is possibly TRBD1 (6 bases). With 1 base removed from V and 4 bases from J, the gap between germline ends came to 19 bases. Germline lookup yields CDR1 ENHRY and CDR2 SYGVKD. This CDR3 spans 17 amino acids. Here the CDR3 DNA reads TGTGCCATCAGTGAGTTCCCCCAAGCGCGGGGGGCCTATGGCTACACCTTC. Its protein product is CAISEFPQARGAYGYTF.

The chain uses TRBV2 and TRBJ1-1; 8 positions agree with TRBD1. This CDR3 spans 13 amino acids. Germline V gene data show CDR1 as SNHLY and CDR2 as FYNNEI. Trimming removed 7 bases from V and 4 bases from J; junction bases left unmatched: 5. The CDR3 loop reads CASKGQGFTEAFF. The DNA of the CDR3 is TGTGCCAGCAAAGGACAGGGTTTCACTGAAGCTTTCTTT.